Included here is one T cell receptor (beta chain) sequence, with context. Its cognate antigen is unknown. The data originate from a study of post-analysis software for immune sequencing data. Findings of the study overall: In multiple sclerosis, normalized Chao1 diversity was significantly below that of controls. Strong same-batch co-clustering of samples appeared with F measure clustering. Elevated frequency relative to controls characterized several TRBV segments in patients, TRBV5-6, TRBV5-1 and TRBV20-1 among them.

Unique molecular identifiers tagged the TCR beta cDNA libraries. T cells, about 0.95 to 10 million of them, yielded roughly 470,000 cDNA molecules. TCRdb reanalysed the PCR reads using MiXCR and keeps one entry per CDR3 protein. The table includes almost 700,000 distinct CDR3 sequences, roughly three fifths detected once. In germline, CDR1 is SGHRS, CDR2 YFSETQ. V lost 5 bases to trimming and J lost 5 bases; unmatched junction nucleotides: 11. This CDR3 region has 15 residues. The chain combines TRBV5-1 with TRBJ2-3, with TRBD1 identical over 7 bases. This clonotype originated in a girl aged 2 to 10 with multiple sclerosis. Sample: blood. As DNA, the CDR3 is TGCGCCAGCAGAAACAGGGGATCCACCTTAGATACGCAGTATTTT. Its protein product is CASRNRGSTLDTQYF.